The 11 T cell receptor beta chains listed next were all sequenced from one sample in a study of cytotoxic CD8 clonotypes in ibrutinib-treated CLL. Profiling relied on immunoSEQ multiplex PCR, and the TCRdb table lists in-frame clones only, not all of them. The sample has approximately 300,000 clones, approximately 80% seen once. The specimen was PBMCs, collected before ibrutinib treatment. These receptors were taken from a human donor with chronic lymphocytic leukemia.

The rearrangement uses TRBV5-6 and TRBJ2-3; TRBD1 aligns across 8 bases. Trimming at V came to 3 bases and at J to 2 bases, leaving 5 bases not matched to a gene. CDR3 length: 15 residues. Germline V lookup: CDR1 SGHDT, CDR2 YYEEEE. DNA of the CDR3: TGTGCCAGCAGCTCAGACAGGGGCGTCACAGATACGCAGTATTTT. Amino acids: CASSSDRGVTDTQYF.

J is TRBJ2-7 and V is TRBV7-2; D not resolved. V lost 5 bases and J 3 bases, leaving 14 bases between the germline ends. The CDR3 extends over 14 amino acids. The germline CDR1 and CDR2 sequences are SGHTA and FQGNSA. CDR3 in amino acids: CASSLSLAFYEQYF. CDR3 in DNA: TGTGCCAGCAGCCTATCTTTAGCTTTCTACGAGCAGTACTTC.

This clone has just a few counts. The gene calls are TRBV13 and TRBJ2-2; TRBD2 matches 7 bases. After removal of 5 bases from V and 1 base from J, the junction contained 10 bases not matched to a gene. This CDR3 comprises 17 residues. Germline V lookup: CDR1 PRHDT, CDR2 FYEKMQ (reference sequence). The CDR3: CASSGLGGGLNTGELFF. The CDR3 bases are TGTGCCAGCAGCGGACTGGGGGGAGGGTTGAACACCGGGGAGCTGTTTTTT.

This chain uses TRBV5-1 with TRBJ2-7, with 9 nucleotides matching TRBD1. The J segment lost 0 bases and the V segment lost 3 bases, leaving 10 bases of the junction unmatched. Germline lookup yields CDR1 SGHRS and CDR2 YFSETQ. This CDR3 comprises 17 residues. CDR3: CASSSPDRGPISYEQYF. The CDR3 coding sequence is TGCGCCAGCAGCTCCCCGGACAGGGGCCCCATCTCCTACGAGCAGTACTTC.

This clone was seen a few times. Here the CDR3 DNA reads TGTGCCAGCAGCTTACAGGGCGCTAAAAACATTCAGTACTTC. Translation: CASSLQGAKNIQYF. This sequence joins TRBV5-4 and TRBJ2-4, with D perhaps matching TRBD1 (6 bases). The CDR3 contains 14 residues. The germline V gene has CDR1 SGHNT and CDR2 YYREEE (reference sequence). V was shortened by 2 bases and J by 4 bases, with 10 bases between the two germline ends.

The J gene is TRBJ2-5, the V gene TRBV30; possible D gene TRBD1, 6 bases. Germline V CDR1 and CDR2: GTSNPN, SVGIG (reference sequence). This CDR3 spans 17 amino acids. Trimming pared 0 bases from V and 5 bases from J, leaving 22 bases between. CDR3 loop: CAWSVLAGATEGETQYF. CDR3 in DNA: TGTGCCTGGAGTGTACTGGCAGGGGCGACCGAGGGGGAGACCCAGTACTTC.

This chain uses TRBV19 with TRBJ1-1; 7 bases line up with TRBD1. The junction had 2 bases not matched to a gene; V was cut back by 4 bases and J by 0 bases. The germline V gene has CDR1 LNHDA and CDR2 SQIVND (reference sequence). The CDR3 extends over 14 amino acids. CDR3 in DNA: TGTGCCAGTAGTACCGGGACAGTGAACACTGAAGCTTTCTTT. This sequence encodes CASSTGTVNTEAFF.

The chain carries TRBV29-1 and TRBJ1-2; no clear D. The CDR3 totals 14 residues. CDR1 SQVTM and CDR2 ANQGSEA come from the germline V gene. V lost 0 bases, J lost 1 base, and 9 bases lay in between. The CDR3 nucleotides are TGCAGCGTTGAAGATCAGCGGCGTAACTATGGCTACACCTTC. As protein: CSVEDQRRNYGYTF. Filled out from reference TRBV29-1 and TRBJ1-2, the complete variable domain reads SAVISQKPSRDICQRGTSLTIQCQVDSQVTMMFWYRQQPGQSLTLIATANQGSEATYESGFVIDKFPISRPNLTFSTLTVSNMSPEDSSIYLCSVEDQRRNYGYTFGSGTRLTVV.

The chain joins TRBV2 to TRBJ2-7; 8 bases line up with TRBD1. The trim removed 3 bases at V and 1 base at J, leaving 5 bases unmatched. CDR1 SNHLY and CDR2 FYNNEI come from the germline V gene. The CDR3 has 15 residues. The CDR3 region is CASSEEDRASYEQYF. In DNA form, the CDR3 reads TGTGCCAGCAGTGAGGAGGACAGGGCTTCCTACGAGCAGTACTTC.

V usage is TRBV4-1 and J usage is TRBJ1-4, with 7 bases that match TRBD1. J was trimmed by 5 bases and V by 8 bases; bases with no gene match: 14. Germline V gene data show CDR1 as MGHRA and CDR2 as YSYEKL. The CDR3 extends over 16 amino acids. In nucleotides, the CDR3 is TGCGCCAGCGCACAATACACCGGGACAGAGAATGAAAAACTGTTTTTT. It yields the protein CASAQYTGTENEKLFF.

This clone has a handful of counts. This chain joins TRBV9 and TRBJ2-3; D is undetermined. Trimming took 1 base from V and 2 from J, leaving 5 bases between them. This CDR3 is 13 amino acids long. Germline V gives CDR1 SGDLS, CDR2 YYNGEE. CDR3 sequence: CASSVTVTDTQYF. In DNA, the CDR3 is TGTGCCAGCAGCGTAACGGTCACAGATACGCAGTATTTT.